A selection of T cell receptor beta chains follows, all from one sample in a study of CD8 T cells in Susac syndrome. TCRdb processed the immunoSEQ multiplex PCR reads anew with MiXCR; each CDR3 protein has one entry. The sample shows about 120,000 distinct CDR3 sequences, 96% of them seen only once. The source material was CD4+ T cells from PBMCs. Receptors were obtained from a human donor with Susac syndrome. Both conserved end residues are part of each CDR3. Fields, in order: clone size, V gene, J gene, D gene, CDR3 DNA, CDR3 protein. The D gene is left open where the match is weak. Rows give clone size only sometimes, using once, few, many, or a class for an expanded clone.

clone_size: .; v_call: TRBV5-4; j_call: TRBJ1-2; d_call: .; cdr3_nt: TGTGCCAGCAGCTTGATTGAGGGCCTGGTTGGCTACACCTTC; cdr3_aa: CASSLIEGLVGYTF
clone_size: .; v_call: TRBV6-1; j_call: TRBJ1-1; d_call: TRBD1; cdr3_nt: TGTGCCAGCAGCAGACAGGGTTTGAACACTGAAGCTTTCTTT; cdr3_aa: CASSRQGLNTEAFF
clone_size: .; v_call: TRBV4-2; j_call: TRBJ2-1; d_call: .; cdr3_nt: TGTGCCAGCAGCCAAAGGGACTCGAGAATTCTGTTCTTC; cdr3_aa: CASSQRDSRILFF
clone_size: .; v_call: TRBV20-1; j_call: TRBJ1-3; d_call: .; cdr3_nt: TGCAGTGCTAGAATAGGAAACACCATATATTTT; cdr3_aa: CSARIGNTIYF
clone_size: .; v_call: TRBV30; j_call: TRBJ2-7; d_call: .; cdr3_nt: TGTGCCTGGATGCAAGGGGCGCCTATGAAGGAGCAGTACTTC; cdr3_aa: CAWMQGAPMKEQYF
clone_size: once; v_call: TRBV9; j_call: TRBJ2-1; d_call: TRBD1; cdr3_nt: TGTGCCAGCAGCGCCAGGACAGGGGGCGGTGAGCAGTTCTTC; cdr3_aa: CASSARTGGGEQFF
clone_size: .; v_call: TRBV30; j_call: TRBJ2-1; d_call: .; cdr3_nt: TGTGCCTTGGGACTTATTGACAATGAGCAGTTCTTC; cdr3_aa: CALGLIDNEQFF
clone_size: .; v_call: TRBV3-1; j_call: TRBJ2-7; d_call: .; cdr3_nt: TGTGCCAGCAGCCAAGCTGGACAGTCCCACGAGCAGTACTTC; cdr3_aa: CASSQAGQSHEQYF
clone_size: .; v_call: TRBV15; j_call: TRBJ2-1; d_call: .; cdr3_nt: TGTGCCACCAAGGCATCGGTTCAGCGGAGCTACTACAATGAGCAGTTCTTC; cdr3_aa: CATKASVQRSYYNEQFF
clone_size: .; v_call: TRBV3-1; j_call: TRBJ1-2; d_call: TRBD1; cdr3_nt: TGTGCCAGCAGCCCCAGATGGACAGGGGGCGACTATGGCTACACCTTC; cdr3_aa: CASSPRWTGGDYGYTF
clone_size: .; v_call: TRBV29-1; j_call: TRBJ1-5; d_call: .; cdr3_nt: TGCAGCGTTGGTGCAGATTCTCAGCCCCAGCATTTT; cdr3_aa: CSVGADSQPQHF
clone_size: .; v_call: TRBV19; j_call: TRBJ2-2; d_call: .; cdr3_nt: TGTGCCAGTAGTTTCTCGACTAGAAGGGAGCTGTTTTTT; cdr3_aa: CASSFSTRRELFF
clone_size: .; v_call: TRBV4-2; j_call: TRBJ2-7; d_call: .; cdr3_nt: TGTGCCAGCAGCCCCGGATCGTCCCAGACCTACGAGCAGTACTTC; cdr3_aa: CASSPGSSQTYEQYF
clone_size: .; v_call: TRBV5-4; j_call: TRBJ2-5; d_call: TRBD2; cdr3_nt: TGTGCCAGCAGCTTTGATGGGACTAGCGGGGGAGAGACCCAGTACTTC; cdr3_aa: CASSFDGTSGGETQYF
clone_size: .; v_call: TRBV20-1; j_call: TRBJ2-1; d_call: .; cdr3_nt: TGCAGTGCTAGAGTCGAAGCTAACAATGAGCAGTTCTTC; cdr3_aa: CSARVEANNEQFF
clone_size: .; v_call: TRBV28; j_call: TRBJ1-2; d_call: .; cdr3_nt: TGTGCCAGCAGTTTATTCGAGGGGCACGGCTACACCTTC; cdr3_aa: CASSLFEGHGYTF
clone_size: .; v_call: TRBV28; j_call: TRBJ2-5; d_call: .; cdr3_nt: TGTGCCAGCAGCGTGGACGCCCTTTCAAGAGACCAGTACTTC; cdr3_aa: CASSVDALSRDQYF
clone_size: .; v_call: TRBV19; j_call: TRBJ1-3; d_call: TRBD1; cdr3_nt: TGTGCCAGCGGCGGGACAGGAGGTGGAAACACCATATATTTT; cdr3_aa: CASGGTGGGNTIYF
clone_size: .; v_call: TRBV28; j_call: TRBJ1-1; d_call: TRBD1; cdr3_nt: TGTGCCAGCAGTTTACGACAGGGAAAAGGGAACACTGAAGCTTTCTTT; cdr3_aa: CASSLRQGKGNTEAFF
clone_size: .; v_call: TRBV29-1; j_call: TRBJ1-2; d_call: .; cdr3_nt: TGCAGCGCCAAGACAGTTGTGGGGGGCTACACCTTC; cdr3_aa: CSAKTVVGGYTF
clone_size: .; v_call: TRBV4-3; j_call: TRBJ2-1; d_call: .; cdr3_nt: TGCGCCAGCAGCCAAGAAGGGGGACTATCGTTCTACAATGAGCAGTTCTTC; cdr3_aa: CASSQEGGLSFYNEQFF
clone_size: .; v_call: TRBV9; j_call: TRBJ2-5; d_call: .; cdr3_nt: TGTGCCAGCAGCGAACTAGGGGTTGAGACCCAGTACTTC; cdr3_aa: CASSELGVETQYF
clone_size: .; v_call: TRBV28; j_call: TRBJ2-7; d_call: .; cdr3_nt: TGTGCCAGCAGTCCCCCATCGGGGGGCGCTTACGAGCAGTACTTC; cdr3_aa: CASSPPSGGAYEQYF
clone_size: .; v_call: TRBV30; j_call: TRBJ2-6; d_call: TRBD1; cdr3_nt: TGTGCCTGGAGTGTACTGCGGACAGGGGTCTCTGGGGCCAACGTCCTGACTTTC; cdr3_aa: CAWSVLRTGVSGANVLTF
clone_size: .; v_call: TRBV20-1; j_call: TRBJ2-3; d_call: TRBD2; cdr3_nt: TGCAGTGCTACCCCCGGGACTAGCGGGAGTTTCGATACGCAGTATTTT; cdr3_aa: CSATPGTSGSFDTQYF
clone_size: .; v_call: TRBV20-1; j_call: TRBJ2-7; d_call: TRBD1; cdr3_nt: TGCAGTGCTACTACGACGGGACAGGGGTATGAGCAGTACTTC; cdr3_aa: CSATTTGQGYEQYF
clone_size: .; v_call: TRBV6-5; j_call: TRBJ2-3; d_call: .; cdr3_nt: TGTGCCAGCAGTTCCCCCTCGGTAACAGATACGCAGTATTTT; cdr3_aa: CASSSPSVTDTQYF
clone_size: few; v_call: TRBV11-2; j_call: TRBJ2-3; d_call: .; cdr3_nt: TGTGCCAGCAGCTCTGGTACGCAGTATTTT; cdr3_aa: CASSSGTQYF
clone_size: few; v_call: TRBV7-2; j_call: TRBJ1-1; d_call: .; cdr3_nt: TGTGCCAGCAGTTCGGACCCGAACACTGAAGCTTTCTTT; cdr3_aa: CASSSDPNTEAFF
clone_size: .; v_call: TRBV29-1; j_call: TRBJ2-2; d_call: .; cdr3_nt: TGCAGCGTTGTCGGTAATGGGCCGAGAGGCACCGGGGAGCTGTTTTTT; cdr3_aa: CSVVGNGPRGTGELFF
clone_size: .; v_call: TRBV7-2; j_call: TRBJ2-3; d_call: .; cdr3_nt: TGTGCCAGCAGCTTAGGGCGAAAAGACACAGATACGCAGTATTTT; cdr3_aa: CASSLGRKDTDTQYF
clone_size: .; v_call: TRBV28; j_call: TRBJ2-1; d_call: TRBD1; cdr3_nt: TGTGCCAGCGGGACAGGGCACGCCTTC; cdr3_aa: CASGTGHAF
clone_size: .; v_call: TRBV2; j_call: TRBJ2-2; d_call: TRBD1; cdr3_nt: TGTGCCAGCAGTGAAACAGGGGAAACCGCCGGGGAGCTGTTTTTT; cdr3_aa: CASSETGETAGELFF
clone_size: .; v_call: TRBV7-2; j_call: TRBJ1-5; d_call: .; cdr3_nt: TGTGCCAGCAGCCTTGGGACGGGGAACAATCAGCCCCAGCATTTT; cdr3_aa: CASSLGTGNNQPQHF
clone_size: .; v_call: TRBV30; j_call: TRBJ2-7; d_call: .; cdr3_nt: TGTGCCTGGAGTGTACCGGACACATACGAGCAGTACTTC; cdr3_aa: CAWSVPDTYEQYF
clone_size: once; v_call: TRBV5-1; j_call: TRBJ2-4; d_call: .; cdr3_nt: TGCGCCAGCAGCTTGGATCTAGCGATAAACATTCAGTACTTC; cdr3_aa: CASSLDLAINIQYF
clone_size: .; v_call: TRBV28; j_call: TRBJ2-7; d_call: .; cdr3_nt: TGTGCCGCCAAGGGGAGGAGTGCAACCTACGAGCAGTACTTC; cdr3_aa: CAAKGRSATYEQYF
clone_size: .; v_call: TRBV30; j_call: TRBJ1-1; d_call: .; cdr3_nt: TGTGCCTGGAGCGCCCACGGGGGGCAAGCTGAAGCTTTCTTT; cdr3_aa: CAWSAHGGQAEAFF
clone_size: .; v_call: TRBV5-1; j_call: TRBJ1-1; d_call: .; cdr3_nt: TGCGCCAGCAGCTCCGTGGTGAACACTGAAGCTTTCTTT; cdr3_aa: CASSSVVNTEAFF
clone_size: .; v_call: TRBV9; j_call: TRBJ1-2; d_call: .; cdr3_nt: TGTGCCAGCAGCACAACTCCCCACGACAACTATGGCTACACCTTC; cdr3_aa: CASSTTPHDNYGYTF
clone_size: .; v_call: TRBV7-2; j_call: TRBJ2-7; d_call: .; cdr3_nt: TGTGCCAGCAGCTCGTATGGGGGGAGCTCCTACGAGCAGTACTTC; cdr3_aa: CASSSYGGSSYEQYF
clone_size: once; v_call: TRBV25-1; j_call: TRBJ2-3; d_call: .; cdr3_nt: TGTGCCAGCAGGAGTCTCCCTGCAGATACGCAGTATTTT; cdr3_aa: CASRSLPADTQYF
clone_size: .; v_call: TRBV20-1; j_call: TRBJ2-4; d_call: .; cdr3_nt: TGCAGTGCTAGTGAGATTCTAGCCAAAAACATTCAGTACTTC; cdr3_aa: CSASEILAKNIQYF
clone_size: .; v_call: TRBV30; j_call: TRBJ1-1; d_call: .; cdr3_nt: TGTGCCTGGGCAAAAGGGATGAACACTGAAGCTTTCTTT; cdr3_aa: CAWAKGMNTEAFF
clone_size: .; v_call: TRBV4-3; j_call: TRBJ2-7; d_call: TRBD1; cdr3_nt: TGCGCCAGCAGCCCTGACAGGGTGGGCTACGAGCAGTACTTC; cdr3_aa: CASSPDRVGYEQYF
clone_size: .; v_call: TRBV29-1; j_call: TRBJ2-1; d_call: TRBD2; cdr3_nt: TGCAGCACACCGGGACTAGCGGTTGCTTCCTACAATGAGCAGTTCTTC; cdr3_aa: CSTPGLAVASYNEQFF
clone_size: .; v_call: TRBV7-8; j_call: TRBJ2-7; d_call: TRBD2; cdr3_nt: TGTGCCAGCAGCCCGCGGGGGCGGGGACTAGCGGGAGCCCTCTACGAGCAGTACTTC; cdr3_aa: CASSPRGRGLAGALYEQYF
clone_size: .; v_call: TRBV20-1; j_call: TRBJ2-1; d_call: TRBD2; cdr3_nt: TGCAGTGCTGGCTCATGGACTAGCGGGAATAAGGGGAGGTCCTACAATGAGCAGTTCTTC; cdr3_aa: CSAGSWTSGNKGRSYNEQFF
clone_size: .; v_call: TRBV29-1; j_call: TRBJ2-3; d_call: .; cdr3_nt: TGCAGCGTTTCCCCCAGGGCCTCAGATACGCAGTATTTT; cdr3_aa: CSVSPRASDTQYF
clone_size: .; v_call: TRBV6-6; j_call: TRBJ1-1; d_call: .; cdr3_nt: TGTGCCAGCAGAGTTCTAGGGACGAACACTGAAGCTTTCTTT; cdr3_aa: CASRVLGTNTEAFF
clone_size: .; v_call: TRBV15; j_call: TRBJ2-3; d_call: .; cdr3_nt: TGTGCCACCAGCTCCCAGATCGGGGCACCGGGCACAGATACGCAGTATTTT; cdr3_aa: CATSSQIGAPGTDTQYF
clone_size: .; v_call: TRBV2; j_call: TRBJ2-7; d_call: .; cdr3_nt: TGTGCCAGCAGTCCCGTCCAATACGAGCAGTACTTC; cdr3_aa: CASSPVQYEQYF
clone_size: once; v_call: TRBV20-1; j_call: TRBJ2-3; d_call: .; cdr3_nt: TGCAGTCCCTTACGACAGGATACGCAGTATTTT; cdr3_aa: CSPLRQDTQYF
clone_size: .; v_call: TRBV12-3/TRBV12-4; j_call: TRBJ2-1; d_call: TRBD1; cdr3_nt: TGTGCCAGCAGTTACACCGGGACAGGGAAACAGTTCTTC; cdr3_aa: CASSYTGTGKQFF
clone_size: .; v_call: TRBV12-3/TRBV12-4; j_call: TRBJ1-1; d_call: .; cdr3_nt: TGTGCCAGCAGTTTAATTCTGAACACTGAAGCTTTCTTT; cdr3_aa: CASSLILNTEAFF